Listed below are T cell receptor beta chains from one sample, sequenced in a study of shared clonotypes between healthy human individuals. Profiling relied on immunoSEQ multiplex PCR, and the TCRdb table lists in-frame clones only, not all of them. This table has roughly 2.4 million clones, around 95% appearing once. The specimen was naive CD4+ T cells sorted from blood. The receptors were sampled from a man between 18 and 29 years old in good health. CDR3s include the opening cysteine and the closing phenylalanine or tryptophan. Each record gives: J gene, CDR3 length, V gene, D gene, clone size, CDR3 DNA, CDR3 protein. A D gene is named only where the DNA matches it firmly. Clone size is not always given. Where it is, it says once, few, many or a class for expanded clones.

TRBJ2-2 | 15 | TRBV25-1 | TRBD2 | . | TGTGCCAGCAGTGTAGCGGGAGATCTCACCGGGGAGCTGTTTTTT | CASSVAGDLTGELFF
TRBJ2-5 | 16 | TRBV27 | TRBD1 | . | TGTGCCAGCACCGCGACAAGACAGGGCAAAGGAGAGACCCAGTACTTC | CASTATRQGKGETQYF
TRBJ2-5 | 16 | TRBV10-3 | TRBD2 | . | TGTGCCATCAGCGCGACTAGCGGGAAGACCCAAGAGACCCAGTACTTC | CAISATSGKTQETQYF
TRBJ2-3 | 14 | TRBV7-9 | . | . | TGTGCCAGCAGCTTAAGGGACTTCACAGATACGCAGTATTTT | CASSLRDFTDTQYF
TRBJ2-2 | 15 | TRBV6-1 | . | . | TGTGCCAGCAAACCCAGGGACTCGGACACCGGGGAGCTGTTTTTT | CASKPRDSDTGELFF
TRBJ1-3 | 15 | TRBV11-2 | . | . | TGTGCCAGCAGCTTCCTGGACAGCTCTGGAAACACCATATATTTT | CASSFLDSSGNTIYF
TRBJ1-1 | 14 | TRBV30 | . | once | TGTGCCTGGAGTCTGGGCAGCCCGAACACTGAAGCTTTCTTT | CAWSLGSPNTEAFF
TRBJ1-6 | 16 | TRBV27 | . | . | TGTGCCAGCAGCTCCGCGAGCGCGCACCCAAATTCACCCCTCCACTTT | CASSSASAHPNSPLHF
TRBJ1-6 | 16 | TRBV10-3 | . | few | TGTGCCATCAGTGAGTCAGGCTCGGGGGTCGGGTCACCCCTCCACTTT | CAISESGSGVGSPLHF
TRBJ1-5 | 14 | TRBV7-2 | . | . | TGTGCCAGCAGCTTAGACCAAGGGATCCAGCCCCAGCATTTT | CASSLDQGIQPQHF
TRBJ2-7 | 14 | TRBV4-3 | . | . | TGCGCCAGCAGCCGGGACCGCGGTACCTACGAGCAGTACTTC | CASSRDRGTYEQYF
TRBJ2-3 | 14 | TRBV2 | TRBD1 | once | TGTGCCAGCAGCTTGGGACAGGGGTCAGATACGCAGTATTTT | CASSLGQGSDTQYF
TRBJ1-2 | 13 | TRBV30 | TRBD1 | . | TGTGCCTGGGACAGGGGAGTAAACTATGGCTACACCTTC | CAWDRGVNYGYTF
TRBJ1-3 | 13 | TRBV7-9 | . | . | TGTGCCAGCAGAGGGACTTCTGGAAACACCATATATTTT | CASRGTSGNTIYF
TRBJ2-7 | 16 | TRBV11-2 | . | . | TGTGCCAGCAGCTTAGGTGCGGCGATTTTGGGCTACGAGCAGTACTTC | CASSLGAAILGYEQYF
TRBJ1-5 | 11 | TRBV20-1 | . | . | TGCAGTGCTAGAGATAGGGGGCCCCAGCATTTT | CSARDRGPQHF
TRBJ2-7 | 13 | TRBV10-2 | . | . | TGCGCCAGCAGTGAGACTGACATCTACGAGCAGTACTTC | CASSETDIYEQYF
TRBJ1-3 | 14 | TRBV6-1 | . | . | TGTGCCAGCTCCAGGGCCTTCTCTGGAAACACCATATATTTT | CASSRAFSGNTIYF
TRBJ1-2 | 13 | TRBV5-1 | . | . | TGCGCCAGCAGCTTGGGAGGGGATCTGGGCTACACCTTC | CASSLGGDLGYTF
TRBJ2-2 | 16 | TRBV9 | TRBD1 | . | TGTGCCAGCAGCGTGTCGGACAGGGCGAACACCGGGGAGCTGTTTTTT | CASSVSDRANTGELFF
TRBJ1-5 | 15 | TRBV2 | TRBD1 | . | TGTGCCAGCAGGGGGACAGGGAATAGCAATCAGCCCCAGCATTTT | CASRGTGNSNQPQHF
TRBJ1-2 | 14 | TRBV10-3 | TRBD1 | . | TGTGCCATCAGTGAGGAGGACAGGGTCTATGGCTACACCTTC | CAISEEDRVYGYTF
TRBJ1-2 | 15 | TRBV25-1 | TRBD1 | . | TGTGCCAGCAGTGAACTCCAGGGGGCGGGCTATGGCTACACCTTC | CASSELQGAGYGYTF
TRBJ2-2 | 14 | TRBV18 | TRBD1 | . | TGTGCCAGCCCTGGGACAGGGAGGACCGGGGAGCTGTTTTTT | CASPGTGRTGELFF
TRBJ1-6 | 13 | TRBV27 | . | . | TGTGCCAGCAGTTTACAGGTGGTTTCACCCCTCCACTTT | CASSLQVVSPLHF
TRBJ2-1 | 14 | TRBV5-1 | . | . | TGCGCCAGCAGCGTAGAAACCACCTACAATGAGCAGTTCTTC | CASSVETTYNEQFF
TRBJ2-3 | 15 | TRBV2 | . | . | TGTGCCAGCAGGCCCGACACCTATCGCACAGATACGCAGTATTTT | CASRPDTYRTDTQYF
TRBJ1-5 | 13 | TRBV30 | . | . | TGTGCCTGGAGTGCTTCGGAGACTCAGCCCCAGCATTTT | CAWSASETQPQHF
TRBJ2-7 | 15 | TRBV7-3 | . | . | TGTGCCAGCAGCTTATTCCCAGGGAGCTCCTACGAGCAGTACTTC | CASSLFPGSSYEQYF
TRBJ2-3 | 14 | TRBV9 | TRBD2 | . | TGTGCCAGCAGCGTAGGTAGCGGGGCAGATACGCAGTATTTT | CASSVGSGADTQYF
TRBJ2-1 | 15 | TRBV5-4 | TRBD2 | . | TGTGCCAGCAGCGTGGAACTCGCGGGAGGTAATGAGCAGTTCTTC | CASSVELAGGNEQFF
TRBJ1-2 | 13 | TRBV10-3 | TRBD1 | . | TGTGCCATCAGTGCCGGGACAGACTATGGCTACACCTTC | CAISAGTDYGYTF
TRBJ1-6 | 15 | TRBV5-1 | . | . | TGCGCCAGCAGCTTGGACCCAGGTACTAATTCACCCCTCCACTTT | CASSLDPGTNSPLHF
TRBJ2-3 | 15 | TRBV6-1 | . | . | TGTGCCAGCAGTGAAGGGACGGGTAGCACAGATACGCAGTATTTT | CASSEGTGSTDTQYF
TRBJ2-5 | 13 | TRBV30 | . | . | TGTCCGATCGGTCAGGCGTACCAAGAGACCCAGTACTTC | CPIGQAYQETQYF
TRBJ2-3 | 16 | TRBV18 | . | . | TGTGCCAGCTCACCACGGCAGGGGCTTGGCACAGATACGCAGTATTTT | CASSPRQGLGTDTQYF
TRBJ1-2 | 13 | TRBV2 | . | . | TGTGCCAGCAGGAAGGACGGAGGGGAAGGCTACACCTTC | CASRKDGGEGYTF
TRBJ1-1 | 12 | TRBV7-2 | . | . | TGTGCCAGCGCGGGATCTGGGCGCGCAGCTTTCTTT | CASAGSGRAAFF
TRBJ2-7 | 15 | TRBV5-1 | TRBD2 | . | TGCGCCAGCAGCTTGCTAACTAGCGGGATTGACGAGCAGTACTTC | CASSLLTSGIDEQYF
TRBJ2-5 | 16 | TRBV10-3 | TRBD2 | . | TGTGCCATCAGTGACGGAGTAGGGAGCGGGAAAGAGACCCAGTACTTC | CAISDGVGSGKETQYF
TRBJ2-1 | 15 | TRBV7-8 | . | once | TGTGCCAGCAGCTTAGATCGGGGATCCTACAATGAGCAGTTCTTC | CASSLDRGSYNEQFF
TRBJ2-6 | 15 | TRBV2 | . | . | TGTGCCAGCAGAACTACCGCCTCTGGGGCCAACGTCCTGACTTTC | CASRTTASGANVLTF
TRBJ1-4 | 15 | TRBV5-6 | TRBD1 | . | TGTGCCAGCAGCTCACCGGGACAGGGAAGTGAAAAACTGTTTTTT | CASSSPGQGSEKLFF
TRBJ2-5 | 15 | TRBV6-1 | TRBD2 | . | TGTGCCAGCAGTGAAGCGACTAGCGGGAGTAAGACCCAGTACTTC | CASSEATSGSKTQYF
TRBJ2-2 | 19 | TRBV5-4 | TRBD2 | . | TGTGCCAGCAGCGGGGGGACTAGCGGGGGCCTATTGGGCACCGGGGAGCTGTTTTTT | CASSGGTSGGLLGTGELFF
TRBJ2-6 | 15 | TRBV19 | . | . | TGTGCCAGTAGTATATCGGGGGCTGGGGCCAACGTCCTGACTTTC | CASSISGAGANVLTF
TRBJ1-4 | 15 | TRBV5-1 | TRBD1 | once | TGCGCCAGCAGCTTGGCCAGGGGGCAATATGAAAAACTGTTTTTT | CASSLARGQYEKLFF
TRBJ1-4 | 12 | TRBV25-1 | TRBD1 | . | TGTGCCAGCAGGGACAGGGATGAAAAACTGTTTTTT | CASRDRDEKLFF